The source of this TCR beta chain is a study of T cells in Graves' hyperthyroidism and ophthalmopathy. Amplification targeted TCR beta CDR3 regions from RNA transcripts. Researchers ran a first-round RT-PCR on the TCR CDR3 using the HTBI primer set. TCRdb independently ran MiXCR on the multiplex PCR reads; one entry per CDR3 protein. The profile shows roughly 700,000 distinct CDR3 sequences, 30% to 40% of them singletons. CDR1 and CDR2 (germline): DFQATT, SNEGSKA (reference sequence). The CDR3 is made up of 19 amino acids. Trimming at V came to 0 bases and at J to 2 bases, leaving 13 bases not matched to a gene. This clonotype was observed a handful of times.

Sequences were obtained from blood. This clonotype was obtained from a woman aged 35 to 49 with Graves' hyperthyroidism. The gene calls are TRBV20-1 and TRBJ2-7; 13 nucleotides line up with TRBD2. Here the CDR3 reads CSARDHLGRLAGGTYEQYF. CDR3 nucleotides: TGCAGTGCTAGAGATCATCTGGGGAGACTAGCGGGAGGTACCTACGAGCAGTACTTC.